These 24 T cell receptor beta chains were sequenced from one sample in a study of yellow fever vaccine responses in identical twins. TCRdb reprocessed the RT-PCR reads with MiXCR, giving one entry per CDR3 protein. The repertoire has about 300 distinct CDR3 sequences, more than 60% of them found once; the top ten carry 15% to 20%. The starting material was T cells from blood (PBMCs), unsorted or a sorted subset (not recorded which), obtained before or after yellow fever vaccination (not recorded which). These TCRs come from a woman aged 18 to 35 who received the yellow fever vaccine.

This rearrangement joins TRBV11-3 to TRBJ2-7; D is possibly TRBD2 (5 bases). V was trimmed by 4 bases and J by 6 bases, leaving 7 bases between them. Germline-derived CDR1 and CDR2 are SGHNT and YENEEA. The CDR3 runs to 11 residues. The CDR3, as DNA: TGTGCCAGCAGCTCTACTAGCGAGCAGTACTTC. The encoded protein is CASSSTSEQYF.

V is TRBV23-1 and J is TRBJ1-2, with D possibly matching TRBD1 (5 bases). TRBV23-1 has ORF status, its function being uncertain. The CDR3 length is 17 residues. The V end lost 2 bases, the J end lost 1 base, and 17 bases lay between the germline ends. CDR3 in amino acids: CASSQGNRLSFNYGYTF. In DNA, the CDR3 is TGCGCCAGCAGTCAAGGGAACAGGCTGTCATTTAACTATGGCTACACCTTC.

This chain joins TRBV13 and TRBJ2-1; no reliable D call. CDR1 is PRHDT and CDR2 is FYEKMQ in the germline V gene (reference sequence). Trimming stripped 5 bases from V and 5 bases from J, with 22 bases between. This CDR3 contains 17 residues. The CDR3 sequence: CASSNSDRTYGDNEQFF. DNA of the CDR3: TGTGCCAGCAGCAACAGCGATAGGACGTACGGCGACAATGAGCAGTTCTTC.

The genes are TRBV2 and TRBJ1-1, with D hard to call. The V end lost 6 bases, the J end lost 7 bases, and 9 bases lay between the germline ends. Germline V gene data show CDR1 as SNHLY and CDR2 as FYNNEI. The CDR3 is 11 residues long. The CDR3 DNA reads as TGTGCCAGCAGGGACGGTCTTGAAGCTTTCTTT. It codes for CASRDGLEAFF.

Here the CDR3 DNA reads TGTGCCAGCACCCCCCACGGGTACAATGAGCAGTTCTTC. It specifies CASTPHGYNEQFF. This chain connects TRBV11-2 to TRBJ2-1; D is unclear. V lost 7 bases, J lost 4 bases, and 11 bases lay in between. There are 13 residues in the CDR3. Germline assignment: CDR1 SGHAT and CDR2 FQNNGV.

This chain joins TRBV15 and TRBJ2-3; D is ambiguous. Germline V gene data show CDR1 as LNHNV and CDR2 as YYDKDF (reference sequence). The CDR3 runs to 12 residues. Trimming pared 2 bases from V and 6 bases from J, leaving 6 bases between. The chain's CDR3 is CATSRFQDTQYF. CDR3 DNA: TGTGCCACCAGCAGATTCCAGGATACGCAGTATTTT.

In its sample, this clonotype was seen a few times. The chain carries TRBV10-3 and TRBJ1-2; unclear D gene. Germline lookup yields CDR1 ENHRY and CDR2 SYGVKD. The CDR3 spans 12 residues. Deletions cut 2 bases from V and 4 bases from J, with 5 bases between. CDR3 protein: CAISEGSYGYTF. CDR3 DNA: TGTGCCATCAGTGAGGGCAGCTATGGCTACACCTTC.

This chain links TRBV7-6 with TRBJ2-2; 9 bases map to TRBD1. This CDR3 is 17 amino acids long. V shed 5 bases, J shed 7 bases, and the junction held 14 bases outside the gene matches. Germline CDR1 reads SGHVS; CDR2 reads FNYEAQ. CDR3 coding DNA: TGTGCCAGCAGCCCCACGCGTGGGACAGGGAGGGGCGGGGAGCTGTTTTTT. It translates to CASSPTRGTGRGGELFF.

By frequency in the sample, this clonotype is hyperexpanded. The CDR3 DNA reads as TGTGCCAGCAGCCCCGACCCGAAGCAGCCCCAGCATTTT. Translating it yields CASSPDPKQPQHF. This sequence joins TRBV3-1 and TRBJ1-5; D not certain. Germline V gene sequence: CDR1 LGHDT, CDR2 YNNKEL (reference sequence). V lost 4 bases and J lost 7, with 11 bases in between. There are 13 residues in the CDR3.

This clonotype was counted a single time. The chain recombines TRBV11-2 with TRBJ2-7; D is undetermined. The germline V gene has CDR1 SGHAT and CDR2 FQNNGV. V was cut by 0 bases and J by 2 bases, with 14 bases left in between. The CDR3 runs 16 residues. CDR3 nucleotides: TGTGCCAGCAGCTTAGAATTTGCAGGAGTAACCTACGAGCAGTACTTC. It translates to CASSLEFAGVTYEQYF.

CDR3 loop: CASSSSTGLSSYEQYF. The CDR3 nucleotides are TGTGCCAGCAGTTCGTCGACAGGACTCTCCTCCTACGAGCAGTACTTC. The chain couples TRBV6-5 to TRBJ2-7; tentatively, D is TRBD1 (6 bases). The V gene's germline CDR1 is MNHEY and CDR2 SVGAGI. The CDR3 totals 16 residues. Trimming cost V 4 bases and J 0 bases, with 16 bases left between them.

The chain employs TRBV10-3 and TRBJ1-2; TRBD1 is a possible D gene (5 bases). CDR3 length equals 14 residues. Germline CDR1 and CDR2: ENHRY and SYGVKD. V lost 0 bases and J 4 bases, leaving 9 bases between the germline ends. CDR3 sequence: CAISESGTVYGYTF. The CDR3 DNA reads TGTGCCATCAGTGAGTCCGGGACGGTCTATGGCTACACCTTC.

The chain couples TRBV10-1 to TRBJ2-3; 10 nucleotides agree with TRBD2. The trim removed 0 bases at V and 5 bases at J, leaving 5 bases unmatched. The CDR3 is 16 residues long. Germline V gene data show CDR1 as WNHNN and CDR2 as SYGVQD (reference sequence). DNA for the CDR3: TGCGCCAGCAGTGAGTCTGCTAGCGGGAGAGGAGATACGCAGTATTTT. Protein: CASSESASGRGDTQYF.

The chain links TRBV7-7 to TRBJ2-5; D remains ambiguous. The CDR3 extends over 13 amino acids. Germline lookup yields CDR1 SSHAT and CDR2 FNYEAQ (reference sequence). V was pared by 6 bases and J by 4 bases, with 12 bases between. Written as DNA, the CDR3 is TGTGCCAGCAGTTCAGACTGGGGAGAGACCCAGTACTTC. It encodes CASSSDWGETQYF.

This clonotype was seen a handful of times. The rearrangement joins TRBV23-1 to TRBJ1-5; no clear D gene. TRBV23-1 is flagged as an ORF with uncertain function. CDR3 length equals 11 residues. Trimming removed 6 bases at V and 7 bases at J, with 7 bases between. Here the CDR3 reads CASSTTQPQHF. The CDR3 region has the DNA TGCGCCAGCAGCACAACCCAGCCCCAGCATTTT.

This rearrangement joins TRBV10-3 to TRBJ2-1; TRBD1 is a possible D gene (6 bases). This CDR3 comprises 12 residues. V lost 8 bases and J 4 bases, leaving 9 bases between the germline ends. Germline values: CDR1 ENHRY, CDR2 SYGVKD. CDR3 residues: CAIGQIYNEQFF. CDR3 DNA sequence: TGTGCCATCGGACAGATATACAATGAGCAGTTCTTC.

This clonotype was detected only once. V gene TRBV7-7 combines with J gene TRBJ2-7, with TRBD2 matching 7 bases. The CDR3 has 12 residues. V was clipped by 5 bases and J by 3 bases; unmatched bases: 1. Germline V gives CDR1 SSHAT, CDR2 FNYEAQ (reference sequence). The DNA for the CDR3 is TGTGCCAGCAGCCCGGGGGGCTACGAGCAGTACTTC. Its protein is CASSPGGYEQYF.

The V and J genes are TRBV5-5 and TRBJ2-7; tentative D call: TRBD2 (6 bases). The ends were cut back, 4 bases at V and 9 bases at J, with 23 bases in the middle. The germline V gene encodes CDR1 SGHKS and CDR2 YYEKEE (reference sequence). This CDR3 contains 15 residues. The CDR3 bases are TGTGCCAGCAGCACCTCAACCGGGGTATCGGGGGTGCAGTACTTC. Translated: CASSTSTGVSGVQYF.

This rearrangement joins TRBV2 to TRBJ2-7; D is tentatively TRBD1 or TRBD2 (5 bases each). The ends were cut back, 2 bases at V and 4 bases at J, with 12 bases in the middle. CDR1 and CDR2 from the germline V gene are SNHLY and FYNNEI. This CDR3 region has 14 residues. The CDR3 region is CASSEPAGTYEQYF. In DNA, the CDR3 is TGTGCCAGCAGTGAACCCGCAGGGACGTACGAGCAGTACTTC.

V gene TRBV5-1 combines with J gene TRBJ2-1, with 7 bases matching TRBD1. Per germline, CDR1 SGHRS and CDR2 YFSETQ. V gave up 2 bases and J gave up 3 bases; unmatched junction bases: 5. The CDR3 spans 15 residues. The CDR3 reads CASSLSGTDYNEQFF. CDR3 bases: TGCGCCAGCAGCTTATCCGGGACAGACTACAATGAGCAGTTCTTC.

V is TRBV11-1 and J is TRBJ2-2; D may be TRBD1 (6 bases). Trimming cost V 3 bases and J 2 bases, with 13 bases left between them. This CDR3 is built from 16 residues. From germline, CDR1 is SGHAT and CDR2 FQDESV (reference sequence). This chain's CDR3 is CASSFSGTLNTGELFF. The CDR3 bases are TGTGCCAGCAGCTTTTCCGGGACACTAAACACCGGGGAGCTGTTTTTT.

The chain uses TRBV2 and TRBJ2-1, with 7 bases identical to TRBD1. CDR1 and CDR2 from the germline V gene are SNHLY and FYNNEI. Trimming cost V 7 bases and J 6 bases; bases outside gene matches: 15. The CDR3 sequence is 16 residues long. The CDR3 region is CASIENRGMTSNEQFF. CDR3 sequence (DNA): TGTGCCAGCATAGAAAACAGGGGAATGACAAGCAATGAGCAGTTCTTC. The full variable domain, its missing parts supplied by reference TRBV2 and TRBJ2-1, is EPEVTQTPSHQVTQMGQEVILRCVPISNHLYFYWYRQILGQKVEFLVSFYNNEISEKSEIFDDQFSVERPDGSNFTLKIRSTKLEDSAMYFCASIENRGMTSNEQFFGPGTRLTVL.

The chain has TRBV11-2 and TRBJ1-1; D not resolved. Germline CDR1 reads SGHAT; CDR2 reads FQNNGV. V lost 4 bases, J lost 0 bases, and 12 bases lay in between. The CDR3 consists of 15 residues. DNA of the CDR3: TGTGCCAGCAGCTCTACTGCAGACCTGAACACTGAAGCTTTCTTT. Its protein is CASSSTADLNTEAFF.

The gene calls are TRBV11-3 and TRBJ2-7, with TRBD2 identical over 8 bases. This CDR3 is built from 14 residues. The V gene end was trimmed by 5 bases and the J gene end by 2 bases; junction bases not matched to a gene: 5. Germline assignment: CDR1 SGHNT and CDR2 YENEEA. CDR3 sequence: CASSRIAGPYEQYF. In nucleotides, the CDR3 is TGTGCCAGCAGCCGAATAGCGGGACCCTACGAGCAGTACTTC.